This entry features one T cell receptor (beta chain) sequence. How the authors handled the data: Estimated nucleated cell counts came from reference gene primer amplification. TCRdb keeps only in-frame clones here, not all; method: immunoSEQ multiplex PCR. That table furnishes V, J and clone size, whereas the DNA furnished D and trimming. The sample has tens of thousands of clones, approximately 91% seen once; the top ten hold 1.5% to 2%. The data stem from a study of blood T cell repertoires in COVID-19. Study in general: Spain, Italy and the United States supplied samples that represented acute and convalescent COVID-19. PBMCs, B-cell-depleted T cells, or T cells were the source of the cDNA or gDNA that made up the material.

The CDR3 has 15 amino acids. In germline, CDR1 is LNHDA, CDR2 SQIVND (reference sequence). J lost 9 bases, V lost 7 bases, and 15 bases had no gene match. The sequenced sample was peripheral blood. The clonotype comes from a human donor in a cohort sampled during active COVID-19. This rearrangement joins TRBV19 to TRBJ2-1; TRBD1 agrees at 7 bases. CDR3 sequence: CASNPRYRGPIEQFF. CDR3 bases: TGTGCCAGTAACCCCCGATACAGGGGTCCTATTGAGCAGTTCTTC.